Sequencing of this TCR beta chain was carried out in a study of CD8 T cells in ankylosing spondylitis. Study conclusions and caveats: Ankylosing spondylitis blood seemed to carry a telltale TCR beta motif made of fewer than 10 highly homologous variants.

TCRdb recomputed calls from the 5' RACE reads with MiXCR, one row per CDR3 protein. This sample yields about 360,000 distinct CDR3 sequences, of which about 14% are seen a single time; around 0.99% belongs to the top ten. CDR1 ENHRY and CDR2 SYGVKD come from the germline V gene. The V end was cut by 6 bases, the J end by 4 bases, with 13 bases between. The CDR3 spans 14 residues. Note on this clonotype: Its antigen is not known.

The chain links TRBV10-3 to TRBJ1-3, with a possible D match to TRBD1 (6 bases). Sequencing input: blood, either unsorted or a sorted T cell fraction (not recorded which). The origin of this receptor is a male donor with ankylosing spondylitis or in good health (not recorded which). CDR3 nucleotide sequence: TGTGCCATCAGCCGCGACAGGACCGGAAACACCATATATTTT. Translation: CAISRDRTGNTIYF.